The entry that follows covers one T cell receptor (beta chain) sequence. Its antigen is undetermined. This sample was taken from a study of T cell responses to AZD1222 COVID-19 vaccine. Clones were sequenced by immunoSEQ multiplex PCR, and TCRdb holds only the in-frame ones, with some missing. The profile shows some 170,000 clones, 91% of them singletons. Study conclusions and caveats: Repertoires were collected only later (after the peak T cell response had occurred). Donors in the cohort were predominantly white British and more often female, and clonal diversity was possibly underestimated.

This CDR3 comprises 14 residues. The junction had 6 bases not matched to a gene; V was cut back by 7 bases and J by 3 bases. Germline CDR1 is MGHRA and CDR2 is YSYEKL. This receptor was obtained from an adult who received the AZD1222 COVID-19 vaccine. This chain joins TRBV4-1 and TRBJ1-2, with 9 bases that match TRBD1. The sequencing used peripheral blood, collected 28 days after the second AZD1222 dose. This CDR3 is CASNGQGMDYGYTF. Written as DNA, the CDR3 is TGCGCCAGCAACGGACAGGGGATGGACTATGGCTACACCTTC.